These T cell receptor beta chains were read from a single sample in a study of OX40 agonist ivuxolimab in advanced cancers. Assay used: immunoSEQ multiplex PCR; TCRdb lists only in-frame clones, some missing. The sample has around 21,000 clones; around 67% are singletons. The sample here was CD4+ or CD8+ T cells sorted from blood, taken in a trial of the OX40 agonist ivuxolimab. The receptors were sampled from an adult with an advanced solid tumor such as melanoma, head and neck, liver or kidney cancer. Each CDR3 is given with its conserved first and last residue. The D gene is left open where the match is weak. The size field is filled for only some rows; it gives once, few, many or a size class.

CDR3,DNA,size,J,length,D,V
CARSPGQTGPNEKLFF,TGTGCCAGAAGCCCAGGCCAGACAGGGCCTAATGAAAAACTGTTTTTT,-,TRBJ1-4,16,-,TRBV7-5
CASSYSLGLAGELFF,TGTGCCAGCAGTTACTCCCTTGGACTAGCCGGGGAGCTGTTTTTT,-,TRBJ2-2,15,TRBD2,TRBV6-6
CASSLSHTTGPNTEAFF,TGTGCCAGCAGCTTAAGCCATACGACAGGGCCGAACACTGAAGCTTTCTTT,-,TRBJ1-1,17,TRBD1,TRBV7-3
CASSTSTRQDYNEQFF,TGTGCCAGCAGCACCTCCACGAGACAGGACTACAATGAGCAGTTCTTC,-,TRBJ2-1,16,-,TRBV5-6
CASSWGPGSNQPQHF,TGTGCCTCCTCGTGGGGGCCGGGTAGCAATCAGCCCCAGCATTTT,-,TRBJ1-5,15,-,TRBV7-9
CASSLLGSWNQPQHF,TGTGCCAGCAGTTTACTCGGGTCCTGGAATCAGCCCCAGCATTTT,-,TRBJ1-5,15,-,TRBV27
CASSGTENTEAFF,TGTGCCAGCAGTGGAACAGAGAACACTGAAGCTTTCTTT,-,TRBJ1-1,13,-,TRBV28
CASSLAKDRTYEQYF,TGTGCCAGCAGCTTAGCGAAGGACAGGACCTACGAGCAGTACTTC,medium-sized,TRBJ2-7,15,TRBD1,TRBV7-6
CASSGGQGTDTQYF,TGTGCCAGCAGTGGGGGACAGGGCACAGATACGCAGTATTTT,-,TRBJ2-3,14,TRBD1,TRBV6-1
CASSFGDSGQPQHF,TGTGCCAGCAGCTTCGGGGATTCGGGGCAGCCCCAGCATTTT,once,TRBJ1-5,14,-,TRBV5-6
CASSAGYETQYF,TGTGCCAGCAGTGCGGGGTATGAGACCCAGTACTTC,-,TRBJ2-5,12,-,TRBV2
CASRPSAAGDQPQHF,TGTGCCAGCAGGCCGAGCGCGGCGGGCGATCAGCCCCAGCATTTT,few,TRBJ1-5,15,-,TRBV7-2
CASSGQGLNTEAFF,TGTGCCAGCAGTGGACAGGGGTTAAACACTGAAGCTTTCTTT,medium-sized,TRBJ1-1,14,TRBD1,TRBV2
CASSRDNYSNQPQHF,TGTGCCAGCAGCCGTGACAACTATAGCAATCAGCCCCAGCATTTT,-,TRBJ1-5,15,-,TRBV28
CSVFSGTIGGYTF,TGCAGCGTTTTCTCGGGGACCATCGGGGGCTACACCTTC,-,TRBJ1-2,13,-,TRBV29-1
CASSASTILQFF,TGTGCCAGCAGCGCGTCGACTATTCTGCAGTTCTTC,-,TRBJ2-1,12,-,TRBV5-4
CATSREFTSYRAYEQYF,TGTGCCACCAGCAGAGAATTTACTAGCTACAGGGCCTACGAGCAGTACTTC,once,TRBJ2-7,17,-,TRBV15
CSVLWNSYEQYF,TGCAGCGTACTGTGGAATTCCTACGAGCAGTACTTC,-,TRBJ2-7,12,-,TRBV29-1
CASSSRTSGGVISYEQYF,TGTGCCAGCAGCTCCCGGACTAGCGGGGGGGTAATTTCCTACGAGCAGTACTTC,once,TRBJ2-7,18,TRBD2,TRBV13
CASRGGNQETQYF,TGTGCCAGCAGGGGCGGGAACCAAGAGACCCAGTACTTC,-,TRBJ2-5,13,-,TRBV7-9
CASSLTGVSSYEQYF,TGTGCCAGCAGTTTAACAGGGGTATCCTCCTACGAGCAGTACTTC,-,TRBJ2-7,15,TRBD1,TRBV6-5
CASSQDLGFLYGYTF,TGCGCCAGCAGCCAAGATCTCGGGTTCTTGTATGGCTACACCTTC,-,TRBJ1-2,15,-,TRBV4-3
CASSFEESFTTEAFF,TGTGCCAGCAGTTTCGAGGAGTCCTTTACCACTGAAGCTTTCTTT,-,TRBJ1-1,15,-,TRBV28
CASSQHGGSNTEAFF,TGCGCCAGCAGCCAACATGGGGGTTCCAACACTGAAGCTTTCTTT,-,TRBJ1-1,15,-,TRBV4-1
CASSARRSGANVLTF,TGTGCCAGCAGCGCCCGAAGGTCTGGGGCCAACGTCCTGACTTTC,-,TRBJ2-6,15,-,TRBV13
CASSWGLADEQFF,TGTGCCAGCAGCTGGGGACTAGCGGATGAGCAGTTCTTC,-,TRBJ2-1,13,TRBD2,TRBV7-9